The rows below give T cell receptor beta chains drawn from one sample of a study of control samples from healthy donors and cancer patients. TCRdb's table, derived via immunoSEQ multiplex PCR, lists solely in-frame clones and lacks some. The sample has around 90,000 clones; more than 70% are singletons. The sequenced sample consisted of blood. The receptors were gathered from a woman in her thirties or forties in good health. Both conserved end residues are part of each CDR3. Each record gives: D gene, V gene, J gene, clone size, CDR3 DNA, CDR3 protein. The D gene is left open where the match is weak. Size is stated for part of the rows, as once, few or many counts, or as a class when the clone is expanded.

D: NA; V: TRBV6-2/TRBV6-3; J: TRBJ1-5; size: NA; DNA: TGTGCCAGCAGTCTCGGACACTATAGCAATCAGCCCCAGCATTTT; CDR3: CASSLGHYSNQPQHF
D: TRBD1; V: TRBV6-2/TRBV6-3; J: TRBJ1-5; size: few; DNA: TGTGCCAGCAGTTACTCGAGGGACAGGGGGCTGGCTAGCAATCAGCCCCAGCATTTT; CDR3: CASSYSRDRGLASNQPQHF
D: NA; V: TRBV14; J: TRBJ1-1; size: NA; DNA: TGTGCCAGCAGCCAAGATACCGACAGCCCCATGAACACTGAAGCTTTCTTT; CDR3: CASSQDTDSPMNTEAFF
D: TRBD1; V: TRBV10-3; J: TRBJ1-1; size: NA; DNA: TGTGCCATCAGGCCGGGACAGGGGTCCACTGAAGCTTTCTTT; CDR3: CAIRPGQGSTEAFF
D: NA; V: TRBV7-9; J: TRBJ2-1; size: NA; DNA: TGTGCCCACCGAAGCGGGAATGAGCAGTTCTTC; CDR3: CAHRSGNEQFF
D: NA; V: TRBV19; J: TRBJ2-3; size: once; DNA: TGTGCCAGTGGGGACTTCCCGGATACGCAGTATTTT; CDR3: CASGDFPDTQYF
D: NA; V: TRBV10-3; J: TRBJ1-2; size: NA; DNA: TGTGCCACGCGGGAATGGACTGAAGCTAACTATGGCTACACCTTC; CDR3: CATREWTEANYGYTF
D: NA; V: TRBV6-5; J: TRBJ2-7; size: NA; DNA: TGTGCCAGCAGTTACACAGGTACCCGCTCCTACGAGCAGTACTTC; CDR3: CASSYTGTRSYEQYF
D: NA; V: TRBV15; J: TRBJ1-1; size: NA; DNA: TGTGCCACCAGCAGGGTACAACAGGGTAACACTGAAGCTTTCTTT; CDR3: CATSRVQQGNTEAFF
D: TRBD1; V: TRBV25-1; J: TRBJ2-5; size: NA; DNA: TGTGCCAGCAGTGTGGGACAGCGCCAAGAGACCCAGTACTTC; CDR3: CASSVGQRQETQYF
D: NA; V: TRBV6-2/TRBV6-3; J: TRBJ1-1; size: NA; DNA: TGTGCCAGCAGTTATATCTCTAACACTGAAGCTTTCTTT; CDR3: CASSYISNTEAFF
D: NA; V: TRBV7-2; J: TRBJ1-1; size: NA; DNA: TGTGCCAGCAGCCCATACATAAGCGCTGAAGCTTTCTTT; CDR3: CASSPYISAEAFF
D: TRBD1; V: TRBV25-1; J: TRBJ1-4; size: once; DNA: TGTGCCAGCAGTGAACTTGACAGGGGGGATGAAAAACTGTTTTTT; CDR3: CASSELDRGDEKLFF
D: NA; V: TRBV6-6; J: TRBJ2-7; size: NA; DNA: TGTGCCAGCAGTCCCGCGGGCAGTACCTACGAGCAGTACTTC; CDR3: CASSPAGSTYEQYF
D: NA; V: TRBV18; J: TRBJ1-2; size: NA; DNA: TGTGCCAGCTCCACGGACTTCGAGGGCTACACCTTC; CDR3: CASSTDFEGYTF
D: NA; V: TRBV6-1; J: TRBJ1-2; size: NA; DNA: TGTGCCAGCAGTGAGGGCGGCACGAGGGGCACCTTC; CDR3: CASSEGGTRGTF
D: NA; V: TRBV11-3; J: TRBJ1-1; size: NA; DNA: TGTGCCAGCAGCCCTACGCGGAGTTACACTGAAGCTTTCTTT; CDR3: CASSPTRSYTEAFF
D: NA; V: TRBV11-1; J: TRBJ2-4; size: NA; DNA: TGTGCCAGCAGCGTAGGGCTAGCCAAAAACATTCAGTACTTC; CDR3: CASSVGLAKNIQYF
D: NA; V: TRBV21-1; J: TRBJ1-2; size: NA; DNA: TGTGCCAGCAGCATCCACAGGGGGGCCAACTATGGCTACACCTTC; CDR3: CASSIHRGANYGYTF
D: NA; V: TRBV14; J: TRBJ1-1; size: NA; DNA: TGTGCCAGCAGCCCCCTAGGCGGGGGCACTGAAGCTTTCTTT; CDR3: CASSPLGGGTEAFF
D: NA; V: TRBV7-2; J: TRBJ2-3; size: NA; DNA: TGTGCCAGCAGCCGGGGGGCTAGAGATACGCAGTATTTT; CDR3: CASSRGARDTQYF
D: NA; V: TRBV12-3/TRBV12-4; J: TRBJ1-5; size: NA; DNA: TGTGCCAGCAGTCCGGATTCGGGTCAGCCCCAGCATTTT; CDR3: CASSPDSGQPQHF
D: NA; V: TRBV25-1; J: TRBJ1-2; size: NA; DNA: TGTGCCAGTGCGTCCAGGGTTGGCTACACCTTC; CDR3: CASASRVGYTF
D: NA; V: TRBV27; J: TRBJ2-3; size: few; DNA: TGTGCCAGCAGACAAGCAGATACGCAGTATTTT; CDR3: CASRQADTQYF
D: NA; V: TRBV19; J: TRBJ1-5; size: NA; DNA: TGTGCCAGTAGGGCCCAGGCTGGTAGCAATCAGCCCCAGCATTTT; CDR3: CASRAQAGSNQPQHF
D: TRBD1; V: TRBV6-5; J: TRBJ1-1; size: NA; DNA: TGTGCCAGCGGAAGGACAGGGAATCCCAAAGCTTTCTTT; CDR3: CASGRTGNPKAFF
D: TRBD1; V: TRBV11-3; J: TRBJ1-2; size: NA; DNA: TGTGCCAGCAGCTTTTCCCAACAGGGGGTCGAGGGTGGCTACACCTTC; CDR3: CASSFSQQGVEGGYTF
D: NA; V: TRBV5-6; J: TRBJ2-1; size: NA; DNA: TGTGCCAGCAGCTTCTCAGGGATCTCCGCCTACAATGAGCAGTTCTTC; CDR3: CASSFSGISAYNEQFF
D: NA; V: TRBV21-1; J: TRBJ2-7; size: many; DNA: TGTGCCAGCAGTACTTCCAGCCACGAGCAGTACTTC; CDR3: CASSTSSHEQYF
D: NA; V: TRBV7-6; J: TRBJ2-1; size: few; DNA: TGTGCCAGCAGCTTAGCTCCTAGCCGGTCCTACAATGAGCAGTTCTTC; CDR3: CASSLAPSRSYNEQFF
D: NA; V: TRBV25-1; J: TRBJ1-3; size: NA; DNA: TGTGCCAGCAGTGTAGGGGATAACACCATATATTTT; CDR3: CASSVGDNTIYF
D: NA; V: TRBV7-2; J: TRBJ2-7; size: NA; DNA: TGTGCCAGCAGTCGGAATCCCGGCTACGAGCAGTACTTC; CDR3: CASSRNPGYEQYF
D: TRBD1; V: TRBV29-1; J: TRBJ2-5; size: once; DNA: TGCAGCGTCGACAGGGGTCCTCGAGAGACCCAGTACTTC; CDR3: CSVDRGPRETQYF
D: NA; V: TRBV5-1; J: TRBJ2-5; size: few; DNA: TGCGCCAGCAGCTTTTCGGACGGTCAAAAGACCCAGTACTTC; CDR3: CASSFSDGQKTQYF
D: NA; V: TRBV14; J: TRBJ1-1; size: once; DNA: TGTGCCAGCAGCCAAGATTGGGGCGGAGGCAGGGGCGTATCTGAAGCTTTCTTT; CDR3: CASSQDWGGGRGVSEAFF
D: NA; V: TRBV3-1/TRBV3-2; J: TRBJ1-4; size: NA; DNA: TGTGCCAGCAGCCACAATGAAAAACTGTTTTTT; CDR3: CASSHNEKLFF
D: NA; V: TRBV19; J: TRBJ1-1; size: once; DNA: TGTGCCAGTAGTATCGTGGCAGCCGGCCACTTTGAAGCTTTCTTT; CDR3: CASSIVAAGHFEAFF
D: NA; V: TRBV11-3; J: TRBJ2-1; size: NA; DNA: TGTGCCAGCGGAGGGATTAATGATGAGCAGTTCTTC; CDR3: CASGGINDEQFF
D: NA; V: TRBV6-5; J: TRBJ1-2; size: NA; DNA: TGTGCCAGCAATGTGGGGGCGAATGGCTACACCTTC; CDR3: CASNVGANGYTF
D: NA; V: TRBV5-4; J: TRBJ2-3; size: NA; DNA: TGTGCCAGCAGCTCCTTGTTGAGGCCGGGCACAGATACGCAGTATTTT; CDR3: CASSSLLRPGTDTQYF
D: NA; V: TRBV3-1/TRBV3-2; J: TRBJ1-3; size: NA; DNA: TGTGCCAGCACCAAGACGAACTCTGGAAACACCATATATTTT; CDR3: CASTKTNSGNTIYF
D: NA; V: TRBV4-2; J: TRBJ1-2; size: NA; DNA: TGTGCCAGCAGCCAAGTTAGGGCAGGGCTGGACTATGGCTACACCTTC; CDR3: CASSQVRAGLDYGYTF
D: NA; V: TRBV3-1/TRBV3-2; J: TRBJ2-3; size: NA; DNA: TGTGCCAGCAGCCAGGACGTTAAAGATACGCAGTATTTT; CDR3: CASSQDVKDTQYF
D: TRBD1; V: TRBV4-1; J: TRBJ1-2; size: NA; DNA: TGCGCCAGCAGCCCGAGAGGGACAGGTAACTATGGCTACACCTTC; CDR3: CASSPRGTGNYGYTF
D: NA; V: TRBV27; J: TRBJ1-2; size: NA; DNA: TGTGCCAGCAGCTATTCGGCAGGGATCGGTGGCTACACCTTC; CDR3: CASSYSAGIGGYTF
D: TRBD1; V: TRBV6-5; J: TRBJ1-2; size: few; DNA: TGTGCCAGCAGAATTACAGGGGGCCATGGCTACACCTTC; CDR3: CASRITGGHGYTF